This T cell receptor beta chain was sequenced in a study of shared clonotypes between healthy human individuals (TCRdb year 2020). The study in broad terms: Three men and two women, aged 18 to 49 years, made up the cohort. For each donor, CD4 naive and CD4 memory were each given three plates, CD8 naive was given two plates, and CD8 memory was given one plate. The study deeply sequenced blood TCR repertoires of about 5 healthy adults to estimate repertoire size and the extent of clonotype sharing between individuals. To increase sequencing depth and limit assay-specific biases, different laboratories used diverse techniques to prepare libraries and sequence TCR repertoires. Per donor, leukapheresis produced somewhere between about 0.85 and 10 billion PBMCs. Here is what the overall study found, with its caveats: Naive subsets generally had larger estimated clonotype richness than memory subsets. Because the study included a small number of donors, the genetic and exposure-history diversity represented was limited. Sampling was restricted to blood, and TCR repertoires in tissue are likely to differ from TCR repertoires in blood. Sharing across several donors was observed for roughly 5.4% of naive CD4, 3% to 3.5% of naive CD8, about 2.5% of memory CD4, and about 0.4% of memory CD8 clonotypes. Pairwise subsampling indicated that sequencing depth was expected to affect the degree of clonotype sharing among donors. Compared with non-shared clonotypes, clonotypes shared by all four sorted-subset donors had higher generation probabilities. Even with the large sequencing depth, rarefaction of the sorted-subset datasets indicated that sequencing was incomplete.

V is cut back by 0 bases and J by 7 bases, with 4 bases in the junction unmatched. For CDR1 and CDR2, the germline V gene lists LGHNA and YNFKEQ. The CDR3, cysteine through phenylalanine, is 14 amino acids long. The entry retains the CDR3 DNA only, 42 bases that are in frame from base 1. Using the deep immunoSEQ assay, multiplex PCR amplified TCR CDR3 regions from genomic DNA. Extracted genomic DNA from each cell subset was spread evenly across all wells of several immunoSEQ 96-well plates, with each plate serving as a replicate. For sorted subsets, about 210 ng of genomic DNA, equivalent to tens of thousands of T cell genomes, went into each replicate PCR. Purified libraries were measured with a Qubit 3.0 fluorometer, size-checked on a Bioanalyzer 2100, and measured again with the KAPA Library Quantification kit. Every immunoSEQ 96-well plate was sequenced on a separate single-read 150-cycle Illumina NextSeq 550 flow cell. As for the authors' bioinformatics: Because only junctional sequences without quality scores were contained in the immunoSEQ output, filtering matching that applied to full-length reads could not be performed. To assign V/J genes and CDR3, sequences were annotated against IMGT germline references using PyIR, a Python wrapper for IgBLAST v1.9. Reads with weak V/J assignments (E-value above 1e-6), missing CDR3, stop codons, out-of-frame junctions, or ambiguous translated residues were removed. V3J clonotypes were defined as sequences sharing the same inferred V gene, J gene, and CDR3 amino acid sequence. Percentage overlap between repertoires was computed as shared unique clonotypes divided by the size of the smaller repertoire. Three approaches were used to assess repertoire richness: RTK rarefaction, the Chao1 estimator, and Recon v2.1 estimates of unobserved clonotypes. Generation probabilities for all TCRbeta clonotypes obtained by the gDNA method from four donors were computed using OLGA. TCRdb took this table from immuneACCESS and kept in-frame rearrangements with V and J called. Such tables lack part of the clones; where checked against another copy, unresolved V genes explain under half of the gap, and the rest is unexplained. The V and J calls and clone size are taken from that table; D and trimming were inferred from the DNA. The sample yields about a million clones; about 75% were counted once. Clones ranked in the top ten supply approximately 1.5% of the sample.

The donors were healthy, HIV-negative adults with no recently reported acute infections or vaccinations. Only Caucasian adults living in Nashville, Tennessee, USA were represented among the donors. CD4+ T cells were enriched by magnetic negative selection; naive cells were then positively selected on CD45RA, and the negative fraction formed the memory subset. Blood was obtained by leukapheresis, after which PBMCs were separated by Ficoll-Histopaque density gradient centrifugation and cryopreserved in liquid nitrogen vapor phase. Analytical flow cytometry was used to check the purity and quantity of every magnetically sorted T cell population. Genomic DNA was isolated from every sorted fraction and measured by UV absorbance on a Nanodrop 2000c. About this clone itself: What antigen it recognizes has not been identified. No quality values exist for individual bases; no much larger clone is one base distant.

The sample consisted of memory CD4+ T cells sorted from blood. The cell subset or site label for this specimen denotes: CD45RA-negative fraction. The chain was built from TRBV4-2 and TRBJ1-1; 8 middle bases align to TRBD1. The receptor was derived from a man aged 18 to 29 in good health. The DNA sequence follows: TGTGCCAGCAGCCAAGATGGACAGGGTAATGAAGCTTTCTTT. Its product reads: CASSQDGQGNEAFF.